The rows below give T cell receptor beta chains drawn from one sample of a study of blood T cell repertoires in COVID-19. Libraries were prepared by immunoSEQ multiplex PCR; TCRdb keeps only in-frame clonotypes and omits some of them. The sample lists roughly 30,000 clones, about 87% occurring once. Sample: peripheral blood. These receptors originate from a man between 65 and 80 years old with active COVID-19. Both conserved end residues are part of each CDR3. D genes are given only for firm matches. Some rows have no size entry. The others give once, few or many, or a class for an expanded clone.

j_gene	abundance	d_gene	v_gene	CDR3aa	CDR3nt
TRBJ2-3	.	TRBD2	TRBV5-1	CASSWTSGGAVSTDTQYF	TGCGCCAGCAGCTGGACTAGCGGGGGGGCCGTGTCAACCGATACGCAGTATTTT
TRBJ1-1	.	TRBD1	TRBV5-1	CASSVLDRGGQAFF	TGCGCCAGCAGCGTGCTAGACAGGGGTGGTCAGGCTTTCTTT
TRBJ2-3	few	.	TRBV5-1	CASSLHPGTPGDTQYF	TGCGCCAGCAGCTTACATCCGGGGACTCCGGGAGATACGCAGTATTTT
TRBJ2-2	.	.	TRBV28	CASSLWAPTNTGELFF	TGTGCCAGCAGTTTATGGGCACCAACGAACACCGGGGAGCTGTTTTTT
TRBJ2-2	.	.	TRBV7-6	CASSPTGGAIAGELFF	TGTGCCAGCAGCCCAACTGGGGGGGCTATCGCCGGGGAGCTGTTTTTT
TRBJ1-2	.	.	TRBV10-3	CAISPLAGQGKDYGYTF	TGTGCCATCAGTCCACTCGCAGGGCAGGGTAAGGACTATGGCTACACCTTC
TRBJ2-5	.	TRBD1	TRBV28	CASSSTGVETQYF	TGTGCCAGCAGCTCAACAGGGGTGGAGACCCAGTACTTC
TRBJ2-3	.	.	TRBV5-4	CASSLDFTSTDTQYF	TGTGCCAGCAGCTTGGACTTTACTAGCACAGATACGCAGTATTTT
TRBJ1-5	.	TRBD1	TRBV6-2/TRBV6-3	CASSDRTGWGNQPQHF	TGTGCCAGCAGTGACCGGACAGGGTGGGGCAATCAGCCCCAGCATTTT
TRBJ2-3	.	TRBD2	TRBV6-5	CASSYERGLGTDTQYF	TGTGCCAGCAGTTACGAGCGGGGATTGGGCACAGATACGCAGTATTTT
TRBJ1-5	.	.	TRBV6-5	CASKREVYSNQPQHF	TGTGCCAGCAAGAGAGAAGTATATAGCAATCAGCCCCAGCATTTT
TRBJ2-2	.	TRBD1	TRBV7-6	CASSLERGGHYSGELFF	TGTGCCAGCAGCTTAGAAAGAGGGGGCCACTACAGCGGGGAGCTGTTTTTT
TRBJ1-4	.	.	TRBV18	CASAGQQNEKLFF	TGTGCCAGCGCTGGACAGCAAAATGAAAAACTGTTTTTT
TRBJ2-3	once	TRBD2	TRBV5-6	CASSLPGGGVTDTQYF	TGTGCCAGCAGCTTGCCCGGCGGGGGGGTCACAGATACGCAGTATTTT
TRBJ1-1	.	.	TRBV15	CATSRGGVNTEAFF	TGTGCCACCAGCAGAGGGGGGGTGAACACTGAAGCTTTCTTT
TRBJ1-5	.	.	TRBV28	CASSFGRNQPQHF	TGTGCCAGCAGTTTTGGGAGAAATCAGCCCCAGCATTTT
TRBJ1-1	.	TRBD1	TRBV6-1	CASSVDRGRGNTEAFF	TGTGCCAGCAGTGTGGACAGGGGGCGTGGGAACACTGAAGCTTTCTTT
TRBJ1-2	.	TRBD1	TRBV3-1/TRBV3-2	CASSQLTGGFYGYTF	TGTGCCAGCAGCCAACTCACAGGGGGATTCTATGGCTACACCTTC
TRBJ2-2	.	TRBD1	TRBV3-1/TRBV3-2	CASSLQGSGELFF	TGTGCCAGCAGTCTACAGGGGTCCGGGGAGCTGTTTTTT
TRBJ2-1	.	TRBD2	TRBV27	CASTSGGAVDEQFF	TGTGCCAGCACTAGCGGGGGGGCCGTCGATGAGCAGTTCTTC
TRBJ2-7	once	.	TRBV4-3	CASSQDGQSYEQYF	TGCGCCAGCAGCCAGGACGGACAGAGCTACGAGCAGTACTTC
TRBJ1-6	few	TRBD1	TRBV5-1	CASRQGTPYNSPLHF	TGCGCCAGCCGACAGGGAACCCCCTATAATTCACCCCTCCACTTT
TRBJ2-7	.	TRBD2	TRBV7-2	CASSLALLAAYEQYF	TGTGCCAGCAGCTTAGCGTTGCTAGCGGCCTACGAGCAGTACTTC
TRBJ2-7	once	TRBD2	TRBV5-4	CASSLDLAGDTSSYEQYF	TGTGCCAGCAGCTTGGACCTAGCGGGGGACACGAGCTCCTACGAGCAGTACTTC
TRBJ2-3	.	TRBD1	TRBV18	CASSPIAGTGSTDTQYF	TGTGCCAGCTCACCAATCGCCGGGACAGGGAGCACAGATACGCAGTATTTT
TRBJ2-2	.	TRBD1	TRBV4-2	CASSQGDRAATGELFF	TGTGCCAGCAGCCAAGGGGACAGGGCGGCCACCGGGGAGCTGTTTTTT
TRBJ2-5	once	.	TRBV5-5	CASSLPSQETQYF	TGTGCCAGCAGCTTACCGAGTCAAGAGACCCAGTACTTC